This TCR beta chain came from a study of beta chain features in type 1 diabetes. Study-level findings and limits: The study found moderately but significantly shorter TCRB CDR3s in all four CD4+ subsets of Type 1 diabetes patients. At VDJ recombination sites, type 1 diabetes patients had fewer insertions and more deleted nucleotides.

Germline lookup yields CDR1 LNHDA and CDR2 SQIVND (reference sequence). CDR3 length: 14 amino acids. The V gene end was trimmed by 0 bases and the J gene end by 6 bases; junction bases not matched to a gene: 3. Sequenced material consisted of expressed TCRB transcripts (all of the isolated RNA was reverse transcribed). Here immunoSEQ multiplex PCR was the method, and the copy in TCRdb shows in-frame clones only, minus some. The sample has some 350,000 clones, 9.6% seen once; the top ten hold about 0.63%. Of note for this clone: Its antigen is unidentified.

The clonotype was recovered from a man aged 25-45 years with type 1 diabetes. The chain is built from TRBV19 and TRBJ1-2; 8 nucleotides line up with TRBD1. The sample comprised central memory CD4+ T cells from blood. The CDR3 here is CASSIDQTGDGYTF. CDR3 nucleotides: TGTGCCAGTAGTATAGATCAGACAGGGGATGGCTACACCTTC.